This TCR beta chain was obtained from a study of CD8 T cells in Susac syndrome. Random hexamers were used to reverse transcribe the RNA input (about 0.5 to 1 ug). TCRdb ran MiXCR on the immunoSEQ multiplex PCR reads and lists one entry per CDR3 protein. The table shows roughly 80,000 distinct CDR3 sequences, with around 94% occurring only once. To note about this clonotype: Its antigen remains unidentified.

Study conclusions and caveats: In total CD8+ repertoires, approximately 17 Susac-specific public clones were found, and four to six in CD8+ TEMRA repertoires.

Trimming pared 1 base from V and 3 bases from J, leaving 8 bases between. The germline V gene encodes CDR1 LGHNA and CDR2 YSLEER. This CDR3 is built from 14 residues. Input material: CD8+ T cells from PBMCs. The genes are TRBV4-3 and TRBJ2-3; the D gene is possibly TRBD2 (6 bases). This TCR derives from a human donor with Susac syndrome. As DNA, the CDR3 is TGCGCCAGCAGCCAAGTTCTAGCGACAGATACGCAGTATTTT. It translates to CASSQVLATDTQYF.